The 3 T cell receptor beta chains in this list originate from one sample, sequenced in a study of CD8+ T cells in alopecia areata. Following RNA extraction, reverse transcription yielded cDNA that acted as the sequencing template. The method was immunoSEQ multiplex PCR; TCRdb's version includes in-frame clones alone and lacks a portion of them. Of roughly 140,000 clones listed, roughly 58% are singletons. Specimen: CD8+ T cells sorted from blood. Every receptor here comes from a human donor in good health.

There are a few counts of this clone. The chain has TRBV16 and TRBJ2-2, with D uncertain. Germline lookup yields CDR1 KGHSY and CDR2 FQNENV. Trimming took 6 bases from V and 6 from J, leaving 5 bases between them. CDR3 length: 11 residues. The CDR3 here is CASSESGELFF. The CDR3 coding sequence is TGTGCCAGCAGTGAATCCGGGGAGCTGTTTTTT.

This clone appeared a single time. V gene TRBV4-1 combines with J gene TRBJ2-7; D is possibly TRBD1 (5 bases). Germline-derived CDR1 and CDR2 are MGHRA and YSYEKL. The CDR3 has 16 residues. Trimming left V 0 bases short and J 3 bases short, with 15 bases between. The DNA for the CDR3 is TGCGCCAGCAGCCAAGATATCACCCAGGGCCGCTACGAGCAGTACTTC. Its translation: CASSQDITQGRYEQYF.

The count of this clone is one. The gene calls are TRBV29-1 and TRBJ2-3; the D gene is possibly TRBD2 (6 bases). Trimming took 3 bases from V and 0 from J, leaving 13 bases between them. The CDR3 spans 15 residues. Per germline, CDR1 SQVTM and CDR2 ANQGSEA. The CDR3 spells CSVEWASDSTDTQYF. CDR3 DNA: TGCAGCGTTGAGTGGGCTAGCGACAGCACAGATACGCAGTATTTT.